The following is a T cell receptor beta chain sequence with its context. Its antigen remains unidentified. The sample originates from a study of tumor-infiltrating lymphocytes in localized non-small cell lung cancer. Study overall: Tumor tissue and non-adjacent uninvolved lung came from each patient.

TCRdb keeps only in-frame clones here, not all; method: immunoSEQ multiplex PCR. This sample has about 29,000 clones, with 80% to 90% found just once. General study points: Different pieces of the same tissue were used for each assay. Immunotypes IM1 and IM2 had similar TCR-derived T-cell fractions. Compared with uninvolved lung, tumors showed higher T cell infiltration by TCRbeta sequencing.

Trimming removed 4 bases at V and 3 bases at J, with 17 bases between. From germline, CDR1 is SGDLS and CDR2 YYNGEE. The CDR3 extends over 15 amino acids. The gene calls are TRBV9 and TRBJ2-7; tentatively, D is TRBD2 (6 bases). Sample: lung tumor tissue. The receptor was derived from a human donor with non-small cell lung cancer. The DNA of the CDR3 is TGTGCCAGCAGCCCCCGCGGGACCGGGGGCTACGAGCAGTACTTC. Translation gives CASSPRGTGGYEQYF.